These 8 T cell receptor beta chains were sequenced from one sample in a study of shared clonotypes between healthy human individuals (dated by TCRdb to about 2020). Libraries came from the immunoSEQ multiplex PCR assay. In its TCRdb copy, this immuneACCESS table keeps in-frame sequences only and misses some clones. Where compared with another copy, unresolved V genes explain less than half of these, and the others have no known cause. For this sample the table gives approximately 2,300,000 clones, of which roughly 92% were detected only once. The top ten clones comprise approximately 0.39% of the sample. Sequenced input: naive CD4+ T cells from PBMCs. The cell subset or site label corresponds to: CD45RA+ positively selected. These receptors were taken from a man younger than 35 in good health. Some clones in this sample may be carry-over from other donors' samples.

The chain's CDR3 is CASSRTSGGDTQYF. The DNA of the CDR3 is TGTGCCAGCAGCCGGACTAGCGGAGGAGATACGCAGTATTTT. The chain employs TRBV7-3 and TRBJ2-3; 10 bases map to TRBD2. The trim removed 5 bases at V and 5 bases at J, leaving 4 bases unmatched. Germline V lookup: CDR1 SGHTA, CDR2 FQGTGA. The CDR3 loop spans 14 amino acids.

This clone has more than one count but fewer than ten. Within the sample, other DNA sequences also encode this same CDR3. This chain joins TRBV6-5 and TRBJ1-1, with no clear D. The CDR3 is 12 residues long. The V end was cut by 6 bases, the J end by 1 base, with 6 bases between. Germline V gene data show CDR1 as MNHEY and CDR2 as SVGAGI. This CDR3 is CASRRANTEAFF. The CDR3 DNA is TGTGCCAGCAGGAGGGCGAACACTGAAGCTTTCTTT.

V usage is TRBV4-1 and J usage is TRBJ2-2, with D unresolved. The CDR3 runs 18 residues. Trimming removed 4 bases from V and 0 bases from J, with 18 bases in between. Germline assignment: CDR1 MGHRA and CDR2 YSYEKL. Here the CDR3 reads CASSPQGRTSSNTGELFF. Here the CDR3 DNA reads TGCGCCAGCAGCCCCCAAGGTCGCACCTCTTCGAACACCGGGGAGCTGTTTTTT.

Comment on this clone: The sample contains more than one DNA sequence encoding this CDR3. This CDR3 reads CASSPPVDNEQFF. CDR3 nucleotide sequence: TGTGCCAGCTCACCCCCGGTTGACAATGAGCAGTTCTTC. The rearrangement joins TRBV18 to TRBJ2-1; D uncertain. In germline, CDR1 is KGHSH, CDR2 LQKENI. V lost 3 bases to trimming and J lost 5 bases, with 8 bases between them. CDR3 length equals 13 residues.

The rearrangement links TRBV6-1 to TRBJ2-2, with D unclear. The germline CDR1 and CDR2 sequences are MNHNS and SASEGT. This CDR3 has 13 residues. V dropped 7 bases and J dropped 4 bases, with 10 bases sitting between them. CDR3 region: CASIWYSTGELFF. Here the CDR3 DNA reads TGTGCCAGCATTTGGTACTCCACCGGGGAGCTGTTTTTT.

This chain uses TRBV7-2 with TRBJ1-5; D gene unclear. V was trimmed by 3 bases and J by 0 bases, leaving 6 bases between them. CDR1 and CDR2 (germline): SGHTA, FQGNSA. The CDR3 extends over 14 amino acids. The CDR3 DNA is TGTGCCAGCAGCTTGGACCCTAGCAATCAGCCCCAGCATTTT. This codes for CASSLDPSNQPQHF.

The chain has TRBV6-1 and TRBJ1-2; D not certain. V was shortened by 3 bases and J by 4 bases, with 12 bases between the two germline ends. This CDR3 is 14 amino acids long. The V gene's germline CDR1 is MNHNS and CDR2 SASEGT. This CDR3 reads CASSDSGLSYGYTF. The CDR3 DNA reads as TGTGCCAGCAGTGATTCTGGACTGTCCTATGGCTACACCTTC.

The rearrangement joins TRBV5-4 to TRBJ1-2, with 11 bases fitting TRBD1. The J segment lost 9 bases and the V segment lost 3 bases, leaving 10 bases of the junction unmatched. Germline assignment: CDR1 SGHNT and CDR2 YYREEE (reference sequence). The CDR3 has 15 amino acids. The CDR3 DNA follows: TGTGCCAGCAGCTCCCCCGGGACAGGGGGACACCGCTACACCTTC. Its translation: CASSSPGTGGHRYTF.